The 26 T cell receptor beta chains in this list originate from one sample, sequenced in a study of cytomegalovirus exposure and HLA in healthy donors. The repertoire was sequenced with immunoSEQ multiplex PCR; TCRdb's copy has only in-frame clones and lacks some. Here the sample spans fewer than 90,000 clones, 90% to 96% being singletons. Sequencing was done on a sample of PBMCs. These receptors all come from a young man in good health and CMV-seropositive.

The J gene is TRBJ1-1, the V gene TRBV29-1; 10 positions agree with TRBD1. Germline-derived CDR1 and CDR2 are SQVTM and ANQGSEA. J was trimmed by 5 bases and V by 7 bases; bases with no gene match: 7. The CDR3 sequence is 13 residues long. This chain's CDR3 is CSETGGLGTEAFF. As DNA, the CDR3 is TGCAGCGAGACAGGGGGCTTAGGGACTGAAGCTTTCTTT.

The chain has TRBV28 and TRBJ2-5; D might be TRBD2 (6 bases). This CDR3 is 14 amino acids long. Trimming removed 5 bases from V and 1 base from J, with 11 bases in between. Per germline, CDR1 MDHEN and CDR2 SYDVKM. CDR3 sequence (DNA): TGTGCCAGCAGTCCCGGGGGTCCCCAAGAGACCCAGTACTTC. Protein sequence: CASSPGGPQETQYF.

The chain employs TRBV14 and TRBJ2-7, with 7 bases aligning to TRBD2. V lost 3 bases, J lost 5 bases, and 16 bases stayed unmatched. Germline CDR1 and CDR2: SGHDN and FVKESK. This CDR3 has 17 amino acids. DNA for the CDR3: TGTGCCAGCAGCCAGGAACCCCGGGGAGGGCGAAACCACGAGCAGTACTTC. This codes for CASSQEPRGGRNHEQYF. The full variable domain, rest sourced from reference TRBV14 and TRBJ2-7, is EAGVTQFPSHSVIEKGQTVTLRCDPISGHDNLYWYRRVMGKEIKFLLHFVKESKQDESGMPNNRFLAERTGGTYSTLKVQPAELEDSGVYFCASSQEPRGGRNHEQYFGPGTRLTVT.

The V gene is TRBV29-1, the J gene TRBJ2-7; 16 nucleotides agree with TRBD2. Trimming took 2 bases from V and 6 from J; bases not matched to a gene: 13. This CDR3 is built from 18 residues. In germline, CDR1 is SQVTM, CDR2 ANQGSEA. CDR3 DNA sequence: TGCAGCGTTGAAACTGGGACTAGCGGGAGGGCCCCACCTTTCGAGCAGTACTTC. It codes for CSVETGTSGRAPPFEQYF.

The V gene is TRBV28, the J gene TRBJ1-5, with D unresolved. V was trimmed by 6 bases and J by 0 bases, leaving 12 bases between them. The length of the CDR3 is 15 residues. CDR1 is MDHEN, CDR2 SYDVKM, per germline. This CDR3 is CASSRGRNSNQPQHF. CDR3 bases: TGTGCCAGCAGCCGGGGAAGGAATAGCAATCAGCCCCAGCATTTT. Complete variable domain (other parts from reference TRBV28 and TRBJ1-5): DVKVTQSSRYLVKRTGEKVFLECVQDMDHENMFWYRQDPGLGLRLIYFSYDVKMKEKGDIPEGYSVSREKKERFSLILESASTNQTSMYLCASSRGRNSNQPQHFGDGTRLSIL.

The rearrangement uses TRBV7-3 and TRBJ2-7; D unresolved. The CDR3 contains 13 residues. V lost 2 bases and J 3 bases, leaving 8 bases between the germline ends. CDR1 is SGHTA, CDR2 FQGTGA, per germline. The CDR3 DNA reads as TGTGCCAGCAGCTTAGGTCGCAGCTACGAGCAGTACTTC. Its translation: CASSLGRSYEQYF.

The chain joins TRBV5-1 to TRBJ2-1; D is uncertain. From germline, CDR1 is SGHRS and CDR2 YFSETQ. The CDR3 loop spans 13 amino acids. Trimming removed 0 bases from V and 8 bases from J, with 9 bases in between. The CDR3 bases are TGCGCCAGCAGCTTGGTCGGGTCTTATGAGCAGTTCTTC. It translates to CASSLVGSYEQFF.

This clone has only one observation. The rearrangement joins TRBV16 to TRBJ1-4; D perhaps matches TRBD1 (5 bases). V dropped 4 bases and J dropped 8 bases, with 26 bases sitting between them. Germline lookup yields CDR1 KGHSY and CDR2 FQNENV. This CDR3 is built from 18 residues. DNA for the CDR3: TGTGCCAGCAGCCTCGTGGGCTCCTTGGGGGGGTATAGGGAAAAACTGTTTTTT. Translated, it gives CASSLVGSLGGYREKLFF.

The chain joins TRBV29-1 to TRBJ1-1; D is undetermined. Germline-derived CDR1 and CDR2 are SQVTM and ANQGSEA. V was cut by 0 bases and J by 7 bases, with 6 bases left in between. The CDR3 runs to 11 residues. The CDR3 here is CSVEESNEAFF. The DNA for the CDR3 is TGCAGCGTTGAAGAATCCAATGAAGCTTTCTTT.

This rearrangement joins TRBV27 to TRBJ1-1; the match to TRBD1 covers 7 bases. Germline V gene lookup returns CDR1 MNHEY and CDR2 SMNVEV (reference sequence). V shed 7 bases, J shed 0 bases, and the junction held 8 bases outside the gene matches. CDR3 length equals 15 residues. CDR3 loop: CASKRDRLMNTEAFF. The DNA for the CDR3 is TGTGCCAGCAAAAGGGACAGACTCATGAACACTGAAGCTTTCTTT.

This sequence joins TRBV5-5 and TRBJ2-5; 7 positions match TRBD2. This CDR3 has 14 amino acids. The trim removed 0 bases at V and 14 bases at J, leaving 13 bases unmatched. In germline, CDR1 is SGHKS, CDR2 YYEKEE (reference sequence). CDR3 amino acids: CASSLVTTSPIPYF. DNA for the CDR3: TGTGCCAGCAGCTTGGTGACGACTAGCCCCATCCCATACTTC.

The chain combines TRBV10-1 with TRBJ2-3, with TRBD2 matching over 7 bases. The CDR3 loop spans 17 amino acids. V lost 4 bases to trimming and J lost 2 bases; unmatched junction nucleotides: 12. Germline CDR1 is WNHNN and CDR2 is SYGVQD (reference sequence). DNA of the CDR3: TGCGCCAGCAGTGTCCCTAGGCTAGCGGTTCCCACAGATACGCAGTATTTT. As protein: CASSVPRLAVPTDTQYF.

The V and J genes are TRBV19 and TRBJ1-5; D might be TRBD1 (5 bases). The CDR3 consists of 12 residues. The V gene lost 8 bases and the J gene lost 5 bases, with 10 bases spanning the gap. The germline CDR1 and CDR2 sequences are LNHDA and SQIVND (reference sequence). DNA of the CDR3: TGTGCCAGTGAACGGGGGGATCAGCCCCAGCATTTT. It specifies CASERGDQPQHF.

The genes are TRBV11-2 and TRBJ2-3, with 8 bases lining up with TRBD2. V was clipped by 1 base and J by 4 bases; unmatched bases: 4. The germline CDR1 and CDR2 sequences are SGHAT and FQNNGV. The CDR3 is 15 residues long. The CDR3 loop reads CASSLVVGGADTQYF. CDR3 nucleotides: TGTGCCAGCAGCTTAGTTGTCGGGGGGGCAGATACGCAGTATTTT. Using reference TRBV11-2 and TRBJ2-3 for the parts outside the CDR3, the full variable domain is EAGVAQSPRYKIIEKRQSVAFWCNPISGHATLYWYQQILGQGPKLLIQFQNNGVVDDSQLPKDRFSAERLKGVDSTLKIQPAKLEDSAVYLCASSLVVGGADTQYFGPGTRLTVL.

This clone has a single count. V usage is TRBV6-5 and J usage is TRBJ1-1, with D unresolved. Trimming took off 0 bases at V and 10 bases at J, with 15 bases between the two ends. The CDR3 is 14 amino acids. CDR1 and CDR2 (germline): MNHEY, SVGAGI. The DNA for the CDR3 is TGTGCCAGCAGTTACTCTCACAGTCGGTGGGCAGCTTTCTTT. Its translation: CASSYSHSRWAAFF.

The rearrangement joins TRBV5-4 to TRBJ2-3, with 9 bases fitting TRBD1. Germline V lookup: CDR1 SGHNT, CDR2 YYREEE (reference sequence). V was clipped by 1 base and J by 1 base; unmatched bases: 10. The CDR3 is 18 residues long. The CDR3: CASSLKGDRGWGTDTQYF. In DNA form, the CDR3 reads TGTGCCAGCAGCTTGAAGGGTGACAGGGGGTGGGGCACAGATACGCAGTATTTT.

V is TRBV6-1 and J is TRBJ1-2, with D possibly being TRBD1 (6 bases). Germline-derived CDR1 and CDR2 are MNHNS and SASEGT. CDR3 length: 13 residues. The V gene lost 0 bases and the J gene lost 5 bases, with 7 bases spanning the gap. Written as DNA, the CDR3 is TGTGCCAGCAGTGAAGCGAGGGGGTATGGCTACACCTTC. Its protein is CASSEARGYGYTF.

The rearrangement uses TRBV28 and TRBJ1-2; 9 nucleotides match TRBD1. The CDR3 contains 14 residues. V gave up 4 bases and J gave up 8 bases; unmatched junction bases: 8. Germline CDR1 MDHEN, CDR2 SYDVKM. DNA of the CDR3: TGTGCCAGCAGTTCCTGGGACAGGGTTCGGGGCTACACCTTC. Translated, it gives CASSSWDRVRGYTF.

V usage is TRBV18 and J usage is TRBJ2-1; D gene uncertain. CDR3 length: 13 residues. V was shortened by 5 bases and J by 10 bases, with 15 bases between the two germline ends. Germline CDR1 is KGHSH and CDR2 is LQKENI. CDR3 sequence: CASSDARVGEQFF. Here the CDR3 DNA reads TGTGCCAGCTCAGATGCCCGCGTCGGGGAGCAGTTCTTC.

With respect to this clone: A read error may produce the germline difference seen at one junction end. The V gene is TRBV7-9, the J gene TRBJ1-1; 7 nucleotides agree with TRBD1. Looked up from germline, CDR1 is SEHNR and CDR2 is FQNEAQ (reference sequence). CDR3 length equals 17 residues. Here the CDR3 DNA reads TGTGCCAGCAGCCTAGCCTTGGGGACAGAAAGTCCTACTGAAGCTTTCTTT. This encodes CASSLALGTESPTEAFF.

The CDR3 nucleotides read TGTGCCAGTAGTGGCGGCATCTCCTACGAGCAGTACTTC. Translated, it gives CASSGGISYEQYF. The chain is built from TRBV19 and TRBJ2-7; unclear D gene. Trimming shortened V by 5 bases and J by 0 bases, and 8 bases separated the two germline ends. Germline V gene lookup returns CDR1 LNHDA and CDR2 SQIVND (reference sequence). The CDR3 sequence is 13 residues long. Supplemented by reference TRBV19 and TRBJ2-7, the full variable domain reads DGGITQSPKYLFRKEGQNVTLSCEQNLNHDAMYWYRQDPGQGLRLIYYSQIVNDFQKGDIAEGYSVSREKKESFPLTVTSAQKNPTAFYLCASSGGISYEQYFGPGTRLTVT.

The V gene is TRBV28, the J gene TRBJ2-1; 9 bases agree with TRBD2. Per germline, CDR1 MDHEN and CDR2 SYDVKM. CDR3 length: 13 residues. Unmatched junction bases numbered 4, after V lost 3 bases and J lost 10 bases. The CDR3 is CASSFLAGEEQFF. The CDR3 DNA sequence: TGTGCCAGCAGTTTCTTAGCGGGAGAGGAGCAGTTCTTC.

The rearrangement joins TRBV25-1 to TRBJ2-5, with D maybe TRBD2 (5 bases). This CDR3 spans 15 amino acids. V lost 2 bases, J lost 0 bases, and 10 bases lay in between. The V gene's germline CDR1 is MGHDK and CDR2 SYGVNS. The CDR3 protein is CASSELSDYQETQYF. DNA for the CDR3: TGTGCCAGCAGTGAACTCTCGGACTACCAAGAGACCCAGTACTTC.

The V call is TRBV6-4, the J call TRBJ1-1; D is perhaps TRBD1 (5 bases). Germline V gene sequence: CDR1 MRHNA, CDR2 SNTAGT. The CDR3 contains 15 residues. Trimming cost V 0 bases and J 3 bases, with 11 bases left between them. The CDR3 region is CASSDSWEGDTEAFF. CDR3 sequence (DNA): TGTGCCAGCAGTGACTCGTGGGAAGGGGACACTGAAGCTTTCTTT.

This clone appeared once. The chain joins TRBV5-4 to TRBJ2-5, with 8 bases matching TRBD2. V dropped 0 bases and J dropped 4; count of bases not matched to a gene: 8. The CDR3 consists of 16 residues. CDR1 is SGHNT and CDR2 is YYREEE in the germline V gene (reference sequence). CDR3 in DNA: TGTGCCAGCAGCTTGGGGGGTAGCGGGACGACAGAGACCCAGTACTTC. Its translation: CASSLGGSGTTETQYF. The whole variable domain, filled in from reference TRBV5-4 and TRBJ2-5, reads ETGVTQSPTHLIKTRGQQVTLRCSSQSGHNTVSWYQQALGQGPQFIFQYYREEENGRGNFPPRFSGLQFPNYSSELNVNALELDDSALYLCASSLGGSGTTETQYFGPGTRLLVL.

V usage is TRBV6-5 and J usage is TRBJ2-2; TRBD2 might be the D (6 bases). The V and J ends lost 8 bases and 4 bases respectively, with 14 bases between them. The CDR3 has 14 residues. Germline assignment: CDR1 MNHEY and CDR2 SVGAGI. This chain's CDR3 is CASRRAVLTGELFF. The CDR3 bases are TGTGCCAGCCGGAGGGCGGTTCTCACCGGGGAGCTGTTTTTT.